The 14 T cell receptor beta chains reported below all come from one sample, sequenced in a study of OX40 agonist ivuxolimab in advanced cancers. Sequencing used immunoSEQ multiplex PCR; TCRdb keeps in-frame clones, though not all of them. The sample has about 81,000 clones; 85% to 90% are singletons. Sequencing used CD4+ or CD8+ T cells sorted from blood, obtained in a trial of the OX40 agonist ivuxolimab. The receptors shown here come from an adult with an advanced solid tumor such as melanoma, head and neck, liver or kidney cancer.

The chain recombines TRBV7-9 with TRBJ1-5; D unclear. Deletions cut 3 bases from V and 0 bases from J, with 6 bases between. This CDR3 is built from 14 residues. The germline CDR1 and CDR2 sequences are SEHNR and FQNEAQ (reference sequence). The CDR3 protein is CASSLGYSNQPQHF. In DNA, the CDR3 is TGTGCCAGCAGCTTGGGTTATAGCAATCAGCCCCAGCATTTT.

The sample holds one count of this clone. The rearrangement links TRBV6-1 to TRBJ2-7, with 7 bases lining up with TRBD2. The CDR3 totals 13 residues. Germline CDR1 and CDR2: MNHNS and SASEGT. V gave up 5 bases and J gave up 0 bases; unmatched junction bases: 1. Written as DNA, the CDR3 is TGTGCCAGCAGTCGGACTAGCTCCTACGAGCAGTACTTC. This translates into CASSRTSSYEQYF.

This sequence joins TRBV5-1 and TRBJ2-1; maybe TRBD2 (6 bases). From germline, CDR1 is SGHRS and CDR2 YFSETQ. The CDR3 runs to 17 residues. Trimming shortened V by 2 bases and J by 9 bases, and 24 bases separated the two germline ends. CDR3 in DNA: TGCGCCAGCAGCTTACTTTTTACGGGAGAGGGCCTTAGTGAGCAGTTCTTC. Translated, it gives CASSLLFTGEGLSEQFF.

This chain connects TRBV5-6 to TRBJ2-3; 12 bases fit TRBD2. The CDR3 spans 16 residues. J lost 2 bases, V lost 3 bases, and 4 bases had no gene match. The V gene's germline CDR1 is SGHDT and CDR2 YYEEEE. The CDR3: CASSSLAGGYTDTQYF. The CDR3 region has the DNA TGTGCCAGCAGCTCTCTAGCGGGGGGGTACACAGATACGCAGTATTTT.

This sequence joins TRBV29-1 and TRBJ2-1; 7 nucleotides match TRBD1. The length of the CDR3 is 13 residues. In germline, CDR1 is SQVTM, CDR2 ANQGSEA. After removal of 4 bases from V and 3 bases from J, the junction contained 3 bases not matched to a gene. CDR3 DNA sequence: TGCAGCGTTGGACGGGACAGCTACAATGAGCAGTTCTTC. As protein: CSVGRDSYNEQFF.

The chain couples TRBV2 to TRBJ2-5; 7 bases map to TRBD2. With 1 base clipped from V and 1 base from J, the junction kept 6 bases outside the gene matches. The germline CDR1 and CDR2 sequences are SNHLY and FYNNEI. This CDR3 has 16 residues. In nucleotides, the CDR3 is TGTGCCAGCAGTGAAGAGTGGGGGGGATTCCAAGAGACCCAGTACTTC. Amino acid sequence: CASSEEWGGFQETQYF. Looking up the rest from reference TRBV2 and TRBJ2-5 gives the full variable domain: EPEVTQTPSHQVTQMGQEVILRCVPISNHLYFYWYRQILGQKVEFLVSFYNNEISEKSEIFDDQFSVERPDGSNFTLKIRSTKLEDSAMYFCASSEEWGGFQETQYFGPGTRLLVL.

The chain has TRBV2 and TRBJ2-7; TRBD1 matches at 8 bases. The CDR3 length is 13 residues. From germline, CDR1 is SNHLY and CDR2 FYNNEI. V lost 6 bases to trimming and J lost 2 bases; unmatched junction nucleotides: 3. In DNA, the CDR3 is TGTGCCAGCAGCCAGACAGGGGCCTACGAGCAGTACTTC. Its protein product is CASSQTGAYEQYF.

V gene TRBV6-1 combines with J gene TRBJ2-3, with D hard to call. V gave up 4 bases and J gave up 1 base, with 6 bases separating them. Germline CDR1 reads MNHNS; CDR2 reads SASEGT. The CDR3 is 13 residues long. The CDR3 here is CASSVTGTDTQYF. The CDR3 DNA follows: TGTGCCAGCAGTGTCACAGGCACAGATACGCAGTATTTT.

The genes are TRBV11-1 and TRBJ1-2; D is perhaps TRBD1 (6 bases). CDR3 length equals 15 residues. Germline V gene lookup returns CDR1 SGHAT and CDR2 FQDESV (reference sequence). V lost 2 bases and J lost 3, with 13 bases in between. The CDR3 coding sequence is TGTGCCAGCAGCTTAAAGGGGGATGGGGACTATGGCTACACCTTC. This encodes CASSLKGDGDYGYTF.

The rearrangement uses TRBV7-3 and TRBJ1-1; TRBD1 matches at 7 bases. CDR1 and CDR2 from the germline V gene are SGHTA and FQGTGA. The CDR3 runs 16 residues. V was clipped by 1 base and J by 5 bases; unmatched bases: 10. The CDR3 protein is CASSLNPAGGGTEAFF. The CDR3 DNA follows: TGTGCCAGCAGCTTAAACCCAGCAGGGGGAGGTACTGAAGCTTTCTTT.

DNA of the CDR3: TGTGCCAGCAGTCACGACCTCTCTGGGGCCAACGTCCTGACTTTC. Translation gives CASSHDLSGANVLTF. The chain couples TRBV2 to TRBJ2-6, with unresolved D. CDR3 length: 15 amino acids. Trimming shortened V by 5 bases and J by 0 bases, and 8 bases separated the two germline ends. In germline, CDR1 is SNHLY, CDR2 FYNNEI.

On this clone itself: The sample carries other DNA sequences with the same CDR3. The CDR3 DNA reads TGTGCCAGCAGCCCCGGGGCCTACGAGCAGTACTTC. It translates to CASSPGAYEQYF. The chain carries TRBV5-6 and TRBJ2-7, with a possible D match to TRBD2 (5 bases). CDR1 is SGHDT, CDR2 YYEEEE, per germline. This CDR3 is built from 12 residues. Trimming cost V 4 bases and J 2 bases, with 7 bases left between them.

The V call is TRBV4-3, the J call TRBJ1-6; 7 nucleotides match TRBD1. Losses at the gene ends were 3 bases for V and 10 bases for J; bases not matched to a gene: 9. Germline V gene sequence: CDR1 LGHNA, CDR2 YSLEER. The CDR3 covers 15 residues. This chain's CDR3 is CASSQATGQGSPLHF. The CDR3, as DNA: TGCGCCAGCAGCCAGGCGACAGGGCAGGGATCACCCCTCCACTTT.

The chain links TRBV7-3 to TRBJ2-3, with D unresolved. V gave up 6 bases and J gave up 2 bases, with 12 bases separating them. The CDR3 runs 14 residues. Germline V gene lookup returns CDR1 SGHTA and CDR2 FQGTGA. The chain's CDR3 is CASSSGRVTDTQYF. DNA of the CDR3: TGTGCCAGCAGTTCTGGTCGGGTCACAGATACGCAGTATTTT.